A single sample is the source of the 27 T cell receptor beta chains below, sequenced in a study of CD8 T cells in ankylosing spondylitis. The study, taken as a whole, reports: Blood from ankylosing spondylitis patients appeared to carry a characteristic roughly 8-variant TCR beta motif.

No cognate antigen is known for these TCRs. Using its own MiXCR run on the 5' RACE reads, TCRdb lists one record per CDR3 protein. The top ten hold 15% to 20% of the sample, which has roughly 670,000 distinct CDR3 sequences, roughly 20% seen once. Sample: blood, either unsorted or a sorted T cell fraction (not recorded which). The origin of the receptors is a male donor with ankylosing spondylitis.

This chain uses TRBV24-1 with TRBJ2-5; TRBD1 is a possible D gene (5 bases). Germline CDR1 reads KGHDR; CDR2 reads SFDVKD. The ends were cut back, 5 bases at V and 0 bases at J, with 6 bases in the middle. This CDR3 is built from 13 residues. The chain's CDR3 is CATSGQNQETQYF. The DNA of the CDR3 is TGTGCCACCAGTGGACAGAACCAAGAGACCCAGTACTTC.

This CDR3 is CASSEQAGGLGQYF. The CDR3 region has the DNA TGTGCCAGCTCAGAACAAGCAGGGGGCCTCGGGCAGTACTTC. V gene TRBV18 combines with J gene TRBJ2-7; 8 bases are shared with TRBD1. Germline V gene sequence: CDR1 KGHSH, CDR2 LQKENI. This CDR3 has 14 residues. Trimming took 5 bases from V and 9 from J; bases not matched to a gene: 12.

CDR3: CASSDRQFQETQYF. The CDR3 bases are TGTGCCAGCAGTGACCGACAGTTCCAAGAGACCCAGTACTTC. The genes are TRBV12-3 or TRBV12-4 and TRBJ2-5; TRBD1 might be the D (5 bases). V gave up 5 bases and J gave up 1 base, with 11 bases separating them. The CDR3 is 14 residues long.

V usage is TRBV6-2 or TRBV6-3 and J usage is TRBJ1-3, with a possible D match to TRBD1 (5 bases). V shed 4 bases and J shed 0 bases, with 10 bases lying between them. The germline V gene has CDR1 MNHEY and CDR2 SVGEGT. The CDR3 spans 15 residues. The CDR3: CASSFSGSSGNTIYF. Here the CDR3 DNA reads TGTGCCAGCAGTTTTTCAGGGAGCTCTGGAAACACCATATATTTT.

This clonotype has a handful of counts. The CDR3 spells CASRSGSQETQYF. Here the CDR3 DNA reads TGTGCCAGCAGATCCGGGAGCCAAGAGACCCAGTACTTC. The V and J genes are TRBV5-5 and TRBJ2-5; D is perhaps TRBD2 (6 bases). Trimming stripped 5 bases from V and 1 base from J, with 9 bases between. Germline V gene data show CDR1 as SGHKS and CDR2 as YYEKEE (reference sequence). The CDR3 extends over 13 amino acids.

The rearrangement links TRBV29-1 to TRBJ2-2, with D possibly being TRBD2 (5 bases). Trimming removed 7 bases from V and 1 base from J, with 13 bases in between. The CDR3 length is 14 residues. Germline loops: CDR1 SQVTM, CDR2 ANQGSEA. CDR3 loop: CSAPREGNTGELFF. The CDR3 DNA reads TGCAGCGCCCCCCGTGAGGGGAACACCGGGGAGCTGTTTTTT.

The chain joins TRBV2 to TRBJ2-1; D perhaps matches TRBD2 (5 bases). Germline V gene data show CDR1 as SNHLY and CDR2 as FYNNEI. Deletions cut 11 bases from V and 4 bases from J, with 9 bases between. This CDR3 contains 11 residues. CDR3 bases: TGTGCCGGCCGGGGTTACAATGAGCAGTTCTTC. Amino acid sequence: CAGRGYNEQFF.

This chain uses TRBV20-1 with TRBJ2-1; D is possibly TRBD1 or TRBD2 (5 bases each). V shed 1 base and J shed 4 bases, with 8 bases lying between them. Germline values: CDR1 DFQATT, CDR2 SNEGSKA (reference sequence). The length of the CDR3 is 13 residues. This chain's CDR3 is CSARAGPYNEQFF. In DNA form, the CDR3 reads TGCAGTGCTAGAGCGGGACCTTACAATGAGCAGTTCTTC.

The V and J genes are TRBV12-3 or TRBV12-4 and TRBJ1-1; D is unclear. Between the trimmed V and J ends, which lost 6 bases and 4 bases, there was a span of 15 bases. The CDR3 is 14 residues long. CDR3 in amino acids: CASRFSSRSTEAFF. The CDR3 nucleotides read TGTGCCAGCAGATTTAGTAGCAGGAGCACTGAAGCTTTCTTT.

There are a few counts of this clonotype. The chain joins TRBV20-1 to TRBJ2-3; D is perhaps TRBD2 (6 bases). This CDR3 is 17 amino acids long. The ends were cut back, 3 bases at V and 2 bases at J, with 21 bases in the middle. The germline V gene encodes CDR1 DFQATT and CDR2 SNEGSKA (reference sequence). The CDR3 spells CSASTPKGREITDTQYF. The CDR3 DNA reads TGCAGTGCTAGTACCCCTAAAGGGCGGGAAATCACAGATACGCAGTATTTT.

This clonotype was picked up many times. The V gene is TRBV7-9, the J gene TRBJ2-7, with 7 bases lining up with TRBD1. This CDR3 is 14 amino acids long. With 3 bases clipped from V and 3 bases from J, the junction kept 5 bases outside the gene matches. The germline V gene has CDR1 SEHNR and CDR2 FQNEAQ (reference sequence). For the CDR3, the DNA is TGTGCCAGCAGCTTTGGACAGGCCGACTACGAGCAGTACTTC. As protein: CASSFGQADYEQYF.

The chain combines TRBV14 with TRBJ1-1; a possible D gene is TRBD1 (6 bases). V was cut by 3 bases and J by 1 base, with 12 bases left in between. CDR1 is SGHDN, CDR2 FVKESK, per germline. The CDR3 is 15 residues long. DNA of the CDR3: TGTGCCAGCAGCCAGAGACAGGTAACGAACACTGAAGCTTTCTTT. Translating it yields CASSQRQVTNTEAFF.

The gene calls are TRBV6-1 and TRBJ2-2; D could derive from TRBD1 or TRBD2 (5 bases each). Per germline, CDR1 MNHNS and CDR2 SASEGT. The CDR3 sequence is 15 residues long. Trimming stripped 7 bases from V and 4 bases from J, with 16 bases between. The CDR3 region is CASTPGPTTTGELFF. The CDR3 DNA reads TGTGCCAGCACCCCGGGACCCACGACCACCGGGGAGCTGTTTTTT.

This clonotype was seen more than once but under ten times. The rearrangement joins TRBV12-3 or TRBV12-4 to TRBJ2-5; D remains ambiguous. There are 17 residues in the CDR3. Trimming left V 2 bases short and J 4 bases short, with 20 bases between. CDR3 in DNA: TGTGCCAGCAGTTTATATGGAACGGGTCGTACGGGAGAGACCCAGTACTTC. This sequence encodes CASSLYGTGRTGETQYF.

This clonotype was seen a handful of times. The chain recombines TRBV4-1 with TRBJ2-2; D uncertain. Germline lookup yields CDR1 MGHRA and CDR2 YSYEKL. There are 15 residues in the CDR3. V gave up 0 bases and J gave up 3 bases, with 8 bases separating them. In DNA, the CDR3 is TGCGCCAGCAGCCAAGAGGTCAGCTACACCGGGGAGCTGTTTTTT. Encoded protein: CASSQEVSYTGELFF.

The sample holds a few counts of this clonotype. CDR3 amino acids: CASSQDPLDSIVYNEQFF. In DNA, the CDR3 is TGCGCCAGCAGCCAAGACCCCCTCGATTCCATCGTCTACAATGAGCAGTTCTTC. This chain links TRBV4-3 with TRBJ2-1; D ambiguous. Germline CDR1 LGHNA, CDR2 YSLEER. With 0 bases removed from V and 3 bases from J, the gap between germline ends came to 18 bases. The CDR3 runs to 18 residues.

This clonotype turned up a few times. The chain carries TRBV5-1 and TRBJ2-1; D is ambiguous. This CDR3 comprises 14 residues. In germline, CDR1 is SGHRS, CDR2 YFSETQ. Trimming removed 3 bases at V and 6 bases at J, with 13 bases between. CDR3 protein: CASSSTGGVNEQFF. The CDR3 DNA reads TGCGCCAGCAGCTCGACTGGTGGAGTCAATGAGCAGTTCTTC. The full variable domain, its missing parts supplied by reference TRBV5-1 and TRBJ2-1, is KAGVTQTPRYLIKTRGQQVTLSCSPISGHRSVSWYQQTPGQGLQFLFEYFSETQRNKGNFPGRFSGRQFSNSRSEMNVSTLELGDSALYLCASSSTGGVNEQFFGPGTRLTVL.

This clonotype has at least ten counts. The rearrangement joins TRBV6-5 to TRBJ2-5, with unresolved D. The CDR3 length is 11 residues. Germline V gene data show CDR1 as MNHEY and CDR2 as SVGAGI. The V end lost 0 bases, the J end lost 5 bases, and 1 base lay between the germline ends. The CDR3 coding sequence is TGTGCCAGCAGTTACTCGGAGACCCAGTACTTC. This sequence encodes CASSYSETQYF.

This clonotype was seen a handful of times. This chain joins TRBV12-3 or TRBV12-4 and TRBJ1-1, with D unclear. This CDR3 contains 12 residues. V lost 3 bases and J 5 bases, leaving 7 bases between the germline ends. The CDR3 bases are TGTGCCAGCAGTTTCCGGAGGACTGAAGCTTTCTTT. As protein: CASSFRRTEAFF.

This clonotype was seen a few times. The V call is TRBV12-3 or TRBV12-4, the J call TRBJ2-1, with D perhaps matching TRBD2 (6 bases). The CDR3 contains 16 residues. Trimming removed 6 bases from V and 5 bases from J, with 20 bases in between. For the CDR3, the DNA is TGTGCCAGCAGCTACTACCCCCCGACTAGTGACAATGAGCAGTTCTTC. Its protein is CASSYYPPTSDNEQFF.

The rearrangement links TRBV3-1 to TRBJ1-6, with D maybe TRBD1 (6 bases). The germline V and J ends were trimmed by 3 bases and 9 bases, with 15 bases remaining between them. This CDR3 spans 15 amino acids. CDR1 and CDR2 (germline): LGHDT, YNNKEL (reference sequence). The CDR3 bases are TGTGCCAGCAGCCAGGACAGTCGGGGCCTTTCACCCCTCCACTTT. Its translation is CASSQDSRGLSPLHF.

The genes are TRBV6-2 or TRBV6-3 and TRBJ2-7; TRBD2 matches at 12 bases. Germline V gene data show CDR1 as MNHEY and CDR2 as SVGEGT. The CDR3 has 15 residues. J lost 3 bases, V lost 5 bases, and 5 bases had no gene match. CDR3: CASSNGLAGIYEQYF. For the CDR3, the DNA is TGTGCCAGCAGTAACGGACTAGCGGGGATCTACGAGCAGTACTTC.

In DNA, the CDR3 is TGTGCCAGCAGCTTAGGAGGCGGGGAGACTGAAGCTTTCTTT. It yields the protein CASSLGGGETEAFF. The gene calls are TRBV7-9 and TRBJ1-1; unclear D gene. Trimming took 1 base from V and 5 from J, leaving 11 bases between them. Germline lookup yields CDR1 SEHNR and CDR2 FQNEAQ (reference sequence). The CDR3 sequence is 14 residues long. Together with reference TRBV7-9 and TRBJ1-1, the CDR3 gives the full variable domain: DTGVSQNPRHKITKRGQNVTFRCDPISEHNRLYWYRQTLGQGPEFLTYFQNEAQLEKSRLLSDRFSAERPKGSFSTLEIQRTEQGDSAMYLCASSLGGGETEAFFGQGTRLTVV.

The chain links TRBV6-1 to TRBJ2-7; 9 nucleotides match TRBD1. CDR1 is MNHNS and CDR2 is SASEGT in the germline V gene. The CDR3 is made up of 16 amino acids. V gave up 8 bases and J gave up 1 base; unmatched junction bases: 12. CDR3 coding DNA: TGTGCCAGCGCCCACAACCCCGGGACAGGGTCCTACGAGCAGTACTTC. It specifies CASAHNPGTGSYEQYF.

This chain links TRBV9 with TRBJ2-3; TRBD2 is a possible D gene (6 bases). CDR1 and CDR2 from the germline V gene are SGDLS and YYNGEE. V lost 4 bases, J lost 3 bases, and 15 bases lay in between. CDR3 length: 15 residues. The CDR3 DNA is TGTGCCAGCAGCCCTCAGGGACTCCAGACAGATACGCAGTATTTT. This translates into CASSPQGLQTDTQYF.

This chain links TRBV10-3 with TRBJ1-2; 7 bases fit TRBD1. Germline V lookup: CDR1 ENHRY, CDR2 SYGVKD. V lost 2 bases, J lost 3 bases, and 9 bases stayed unmatched. CDR3 size: 16 residues. The CDR3 reads CAISEGGQAHYYGYTF. CDR3 DNA sequence: TGTGCCATCAGTGAGGGAGGACAGGCCCATTACTATGGCTACACCTTC.

This clonotype turned up a few times. The chain is built from TRBV27 and TRBJ2-7; 11 bases agree with TRBD1. The CDR3 has 15 amino acids. Germline CDR1 and CDR2: MNHEY and SMNVEV (reference sequence). J lost 5 bases, V lost 5 bases, and 8 bases had no gene match. The CDR3 is CASSIARTGGNEQYF. The CDR3 nucleotides read TGTGCCAGCAGTATAGCTAGGACAGGGGGCAACGAGCAGTACTTC.